One and the same sample provided the 18 T cell receptor beta chains below, sequenced in a study of technical replicates of blood from several donors. This table comes from immunoSEQ multiplex PCR, and its TCRdb copy is limited to in-frame clones, with some not included. The table has some 13,000 clones, over 90% seen once; the top ten hold roughly 6.8%. The sequenced material came from PBMCs. The receptors were gathered from a human donor in good health.

J is TRBJ2-7 and V is TRBV5-4; 8 bases are a match to TRBD1. There are 16 residues in the CDR3. The germline V gene has CDR1 SGHNT and CDR2 YYREEE (reference sequence). The J segment lost 0 bases and the V segment lost 0 bases, leaving 5 bases of the junction unmatched. In nucleotides, the CDR3 is TGTGCCAGCAGCTTGGATTGGGACAGGAGCTCCTACGAGCAGTACTTC. This codes for CASSLDWDRSSYEQYF.

The CDR3 nucleotides are TGTGCCAGCAGCTTAGGACCGGGAATAAACTATGGCTACACCTTC. Its protein is CASSLGPGINYGYTF. This chain connects TRBV7-8 to TRBJ1-2; D gene unclear. Germline loops: CDR1 SGHVS, CDR2 FQNEAQ. Trimming shortened V by 1 base and J by 2 bases, and 11 bases separated the two germline ends. The CDR3 spans 15 residues. Filled out from reference TRBV7-8 and TRBJ1-2, the complete variable domain reads GAGVSQSPRYKVAKRGQDVALRCDPISGHVSLFWYQQALGQGPEFLTYFQNEAQLDKSGLPSDRFFAERPEGSVSTLKIQRTQQEDSAVYLCASSLGPGINYGYTFGSGTRLTVV.

The V call is TRBV6-5, the J call TRBJ1-4; D remains unclear. The germline gives CDR1 MNHEY, CDR2 SVGAGI. The length of the CDR3 is 12 residues. Trimming removed 7 bases from V and 10 bases from J, with 13 bases in between. CDR3 sequence (DNA): TGTGCCAGCATTGGCCCCGGGAGAAAACTGTTTTTT. Protein: CASIGPGRKLFF.

V is TRBV6-4 and J is TRBJ2-7; 14 bases are shared with TRBD2. CDR3 length: 17 amino acids. The V gene's germline CDR1 is MRHNA and CDR2 SNTAGT. J gave up 4 bases and V 0 bases, and 5 bases lay outside the gene matches. The CDR3 sequence: CASSDSGTSGRDYEQYF. In DNA, the CDR3 is TGTGCCAGCAGTGACTCGGGGACTAGCGGGAGAGATTACGAGCAGTACTTC.

The gene calls are TRBV7-9 and TRBJ2-1, with 10 bases lining up with TRBD2. The junction had 9 bases not matched to a gene; V was cut back by 2 bases and J by 8 bases. The length of the CDR3 is 16 residues. Germline loops: CDR1 SEHNR, CDR2 FQNEAQ (reference sequence). DNA of the CDR3: TGTGCCAGCAGCTTATCTAGCGGGAGATTGATCGATGAGCAGTTCTTC. Translation: CASSLSSGRLIDEQFF.

The CDR3 sequence: CASSSGLAGGTQETQYF. The CDR3 DNA reads as TGCGCCAGCAGCTCAGGACTAGCGGGAGGAACTCAAGAGACCCAGTACTTC. This chain uses TRBV5-1 with TRBJ2-5; 14 positions agree with TRBD2. V was pared by 3 bases and J by 2 bases, with 6 bases of the junction left unmatched. There are 17 residues in the CDR3. Per germline, CDR1 SGHRS and CDR2 YFSETQ.

V and J are TRBV18 and TRBJ2-7; 10 bases are shared with TRBD1. V gave up 3 bases and J gave up 3 bases; unmatched junction bases: 5. The CDR3 loop spans 15 amino acids. Germline CDR1 is KGHSH and CDR2 is LQKENI. CDR3 sequence reads: CASSPRGTGDYEQYF. In DNA, the CDR3 is TGTGCCAGCTCACCCCGCGGGACAGGGGACTACGAGCAGTACTTC.

The chain links TRBV28 to TRBJ1-2, with D hard to call. The CDR3 loop spans 13 amino acids. Trimming took 3 bases from V and 2 from J, leaving 7 bases between them. Germline loops: CDR1 MDHEN, CDR2 SYDVKM. Here the CDR3 reads CASSFGTNYGYTF. The CDR3 DNA reads TGTGCCAGCAGTTTTGGTACAAACTATGGCTACACCTTC.

This chain links TRBV5-1 with TRBJ2-5; 10 positions agree with TRBD2. The CDR3 is made up of 14 amino acids. CDR1 is SGHRS, CDR2 YFSETQ, per germline. Losses at the gene ends were 4 bases for V and 4 bases for J; bases not matched to a gene: 4. The CDR3 spells CASSVSGGGETQYF. The CDR3 nucleotides read TGCGCCAGCAGCGTGAGCGGGGGGGGAGAGACCCAGTACTTC.

The V and J genes are TRBV2 and TRBJ2-7, with D hard to call. This CDR3 is 12 amino acids long. V was pared by 5 bases and J by 10 bases, with 15 bases between. CDR1 is SNHLY and CDR2 is FYNNEI in the germline V gene. CDR3 DNA sequence: TGTGCCAGCAGTCCGTCAGATACCGAACAGTACTTC. The encoded protein is CASSPSDTEQYF.

The chain's CDR3 is CASSLDRENQPQHF. The CDR3 nucleotides are TGCGCCAGCAGCTTGGACAGGGAGAATCAGCCCCAGCATTTT. V is TRBV5-1 and J is TRBJ1-5; D might be TRBD1 (6 bases). The CDR3 has 14 residues. Germline loops: CDR1 SGHRS, CDR2 YFSETQ. V gave up 0 bases and J gave up 4 bases, with 8 bases separating them.

The genes are TRBV7-6 and TRBJ2-1; TRBD1 is a possible D gene (6 bases). The CDR3 consists of 14 residues. V lost 5 bases, J lost 3 bases, and 11 bases lay in between. Germline V gene sequence: CDR1 SGHVS, CDR2 FNYEAQ. The CDR3: CASSRDTHYNEQFF. CDR3 in DNA: TGTGCCAGCAGCCGGGACACTCACTACAATGAGCAGTTCTTC.

This rearrangement joins TRBV25-1 to TRBJ2-5, with TRBD1 matching over 11 bases. The V gene end was trimmed by 2 bases and the J gene end by 5 bases; junction bases not matched to a gene: 4. The length of the CDR3 is 15 residues. From germline, CDR1 is MGHDK and CDR2 SYGVNS. In DNA form, the CDR3 reads TGTGCCAGCAGTGAAGGACAGGGGGCGCGTGAGACCCAGTACTTC. It translates to CASSEGQGARETQYF.

The chain uses TRBV6-1 and TRBJ1-5; a weak D match, TRBD1 (5 bases). The germline V and J ends were trimmed by 2 bases and 1 base, with 6 bases remaining between them. This CDR3 contains 14 residues. Looked up from germline, CDR1 is MNHNS and CDR2 is SASEGT. CDR3 sequence (DNA): TGTGCCAGCAGTGAAAGGGGCAGCAATCAGCCCCAGCATTTT. Translation gives CASSERGSNQPQHF.

The rearrangement links TRBV19 to TRBJ1-5; 7 bases fit TRBD1. Germline V gene sequence: CDR1 LNHDA, CDR2 SQIVND (reference sequence). The CDR3 covers 13 residues. Unmatched junction bases numbered 2, after V lost 8 bases and J lost 1 base. The CDR3 here is CASGTVSNQPQHF. In DNA, the CDR3 is TGTGCCAGTGGGACAGTAAGCAATCAGCCCCAGCATTTT.

The count of this clone is one. The gene calls are TRBV9 and TRBJ2-2; TRBD1 aligns across 8 bases. The CDR3 has 16 amino acids. Trimming took 0 bases from V and 7 from J; bases not matched to a gene: 8. Germline CDR1 SGDLS, CDR2 YYNGEE. The CDR3 DNA follows: TGTGCCAGCAGCGTAGCTTGGGACAGGACGAGCGGGGAGCTGTTTTTT. This translates into CASSVAWDRTSGELFF.

The genes are TRBV5-1 and TRBJ2-1; the match to TRBD2 covers 7 bases. This CDR3 comprises 11 residues. In germline, CDR1 is SGHRS, CDR2 YFSETQ. Trimming removed 4 bases from V and 15 bases from J; junction bases left unmatched: 7. The CDR3 protein is CASSIGTTSFF. DNA of the CDR3: TGCGCCAGCAGCATCGGGACTACGTCGTTCTTC.

The chain is built from TRBV5-1 and TRBJ1-1; D not certain. The CDR3 runs 15 residues. The V gene lost 3 bases and the J gene lost 1 base, with 13 bases spanning the gap. Germline V gives CDR1 SGHRS, CDR2 YFSETQ. CDR3 DNA sequence: TGCGCCAGCAGCTACCACTCTACAGAGAACACTGAAGCTTTCTTT. This translates into CASSYHSTENTEAFF.